This T cell receptor (beta chain) is drawn from a study of cytomegalovirus exposure and HLA in healthy donors. The wider study: An earlier analysis found 120 million or so unique TCR beta sequences from 150 million to 200 million T cells. Overall study results and limits: Most CMV-associated TCR beta chains appeared HLA-restricted in a later analysis. Later on, a genetic analysis was performed. It linked a missense variant in DCLRE1C with V- and J-gene trimming of TCR beta.

Remarks on this clone: Its antigen remains unknown.

Both 60 Vbeta primers and 13 Jbeta primers went into the PCR. Sequenced by immunoSEQ multiplex PCR; TCRdb stores in-frame clones only, minus some. The data hold about 98,000 clones, with over 65% observed a single time. V lost 0 bases and J lost 1, with 10 bases in between. This CDR3 spans 16 amino acids. Germline V CDR1 and CDR2: MNHEY, SVGAGI. Specimen: PBMCs. This TCR came from a man in his 60s in good health and CMV-seropositive. This chain uses TRBV6-5 with TRBJ2-4; tentative D call: TRBD1 (6 bases). The CDR3 region is CASSYSSRGAKNIQYF. CDR3 DNA: TGTGCCAGCAGTTACTCTTCGAGGGGGGCCAAAAACATTCAGTACTTC.